Listed below are T cell receptor beta chains from one sample, sequenced in a study of cytomegalovirus exposure and HLA in healthy donors. Sequencing was performed with immunoSEQ multiplex PCR; in TCRdb, only in-frame clones are kept and a portion is missing. There are 50,000 or so clones in the sample; roughly four fifths occur only once, and 2.5% to 3% lies in the top ten. Material: PBMCs. Every receptor here comes from a woman between 35 and 50 years old in good health and CMV-seropositive. CDR3s leave out the opening cysteine and the closing phenylalanine or tryptophan.

V gene: TRBV5-1
CDR3 protein: ASSLDGANTEAF

V gene: TRBV9
CDR3 protein: ASRETGTGELF

V gene: TRBV27
CDR3 protein: ASGRTGEDYGYT

V gene: TRBV6-5
CDR3 protein: ASSYRGARYGYT

V gene: TRBV11-2
CDR3 protein: ASSPNAGNYGYT

V gene: TRBV19
CDR3 protein: ASSIGGNGRSEAF

V gene: TRBV27
CDR3 protein: ASSSGQMNTEAF

V gene: TRBV5-8
CDR3 protein: ASSSAGQLYQPQH

V gene: TRBV7-2
CDR3 protein: ASSSRVRRQETQY

V gene: TRBV6-1
CDR3 protein: ASSEGGGSYNEQF

V gene: TRBV30
CDR3 protein: AWRGGRSGNTIY

V gene: TRBV28
CDR3 protein: ATRDVTGGTEAF

V gene: TRBV4-2
CDR3 protein: ASSRTGGDAYEQY

V gene: TRBV19
CDR3 protein: ASSTDRWNTEAF

V gene: TRBV7-9
CDR3 protein: ASSSPGGNEQF

V gene: TRBV19
CDR3 protein: ASSMWDNNYGYT

V gene: TRBV29-1
CDR3 protein: SALTGGNTEAF

V gene: TRBV6-1
CDR3 protein: ARGIIAGRYEQY

V gene: TRBV5-5
CDR3 protein: ASSLAGGNEQF

V gene: TRBV27
CDR3 protein: ASSFVGENQPQH

V gene: TRBV10-3
CDR3 protein: AISEVLAGNTQY

V gene: TRBV27
CDR3 protein: ASGRDFQVYNEQF

V gene: TRBV5-1
CDR3 protein: ASGPGSQSPNEQF

V gene: TRBV10-1
CDR3 protein: ASSRTGSSYEQY

V gene: TRBV4-1
CDR3 protein: ASSRDGQQTDTQY

V gene: TRBV27
CDR3 protein: ASSSPRVPKAF

V gene: TRBV27
CDR3 protein: ASSFGGLEKLF

V gene: TRBV12-5
CDR3 protein: ASGGRGNTEAF

V gene: TRBV30
CDR3 protein: AWTKGGVHNEQF

V gene: TRBV28
CDR3 protein: ASSLPRDNIQY

V gene: TRBV28
CDR3 protein: ASSAPRGGVVGTGELF

V gene: TRBV4-2
CDR3 protein: ASSQRGVGGDLTGELF

V gene: TRBV10-2
CDR3 protein: ATKRELFTEAF

V gene: TRBV6-5
CDR3 protein: ASSYSRMTSYEQY

V gene: TRBV7-3
CDR3 protein: ASSPSGSGNEQF

V gene: TRBV6-5
CDR3 protein: ASRTPGGELF

V gene: TRBV19
CDR3 protein: ATGEGPSTEAF

V gene: TRBV11-3
CDR3 protein: ASSPNRGAVGELF

V gene: TRBV7-3
CDR3 protein: ASSLNGGGRETQY

V gene: TRBV29-1
CDR3 protein: SVRQPNQPQH

V gene: TRBV6-6
CDR3 protein: ASSPSGGGQPQH

V gene: TRBV4-1
CDR3 protein: ASSPYGRGEADTQY

V gene: TRBV27
CDR3 protein: ASSLPGTEAF

V gene: TRBV7-2
CDR3 protein: ASSLDIFTDTQY

V gene: TRBV15
CDR3 protein: ATSRGGQGSNTEAF

V gene: TRBV7-8
CDR3 protein: ASSLNPGGQETQY

V gene: TRBV4-1
CDR3 protein: ASSQKEATLPGNTIY

V gene: TRBV15
CDR3 protein: ATSPSPTQETQY

V gene: TRBV9
CDR3 protein: ASSRETYGYT

V gene: TRBV7-2
CDR3 protein: ASSPNPVGGNEKLF

V gene: TRBV4-3
CDR3 protein: ASSQGLSTDTQY